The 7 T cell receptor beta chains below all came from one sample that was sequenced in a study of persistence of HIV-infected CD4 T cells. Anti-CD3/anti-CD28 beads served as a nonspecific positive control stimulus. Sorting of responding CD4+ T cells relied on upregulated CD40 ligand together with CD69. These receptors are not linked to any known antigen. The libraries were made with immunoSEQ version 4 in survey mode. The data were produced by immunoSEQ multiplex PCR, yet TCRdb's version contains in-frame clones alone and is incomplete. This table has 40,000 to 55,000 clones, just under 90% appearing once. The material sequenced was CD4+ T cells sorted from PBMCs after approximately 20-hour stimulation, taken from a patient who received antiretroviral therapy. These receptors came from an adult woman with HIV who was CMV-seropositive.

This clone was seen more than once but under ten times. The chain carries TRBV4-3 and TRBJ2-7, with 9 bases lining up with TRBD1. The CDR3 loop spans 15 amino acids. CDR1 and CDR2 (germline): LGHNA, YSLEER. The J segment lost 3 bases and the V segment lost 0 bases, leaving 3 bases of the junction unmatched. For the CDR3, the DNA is TGCGCCAGCAGCCAAGAAGGGACAGGGAGCTACGAGCAGTACTTC. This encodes CASSQEGTGSYEQYF.

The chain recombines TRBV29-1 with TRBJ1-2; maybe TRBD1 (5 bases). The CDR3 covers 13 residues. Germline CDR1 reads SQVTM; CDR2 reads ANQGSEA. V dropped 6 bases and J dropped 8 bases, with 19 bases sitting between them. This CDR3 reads CSVDNRGRGGYTF. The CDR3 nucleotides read TGCAGCGTGGATAACCGGGGGAGAGGGGGCTACACCTTC.

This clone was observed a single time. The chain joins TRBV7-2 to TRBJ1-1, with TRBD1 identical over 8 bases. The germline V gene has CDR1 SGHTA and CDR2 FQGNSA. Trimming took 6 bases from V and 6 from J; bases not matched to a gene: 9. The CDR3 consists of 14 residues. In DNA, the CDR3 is TGTGCCAGCAGTTTTACAGGGGGTTTAGCTGAAGCTTTCTTT. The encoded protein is CASSFTGGLAEAFF.

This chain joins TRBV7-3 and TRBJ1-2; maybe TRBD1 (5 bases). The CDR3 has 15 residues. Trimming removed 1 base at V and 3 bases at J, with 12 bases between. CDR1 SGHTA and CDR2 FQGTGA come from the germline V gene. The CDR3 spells CASSLSGGADYGYTF. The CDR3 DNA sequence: TGTGCCAGCAGCTTAAGTGGAGGGGCGGACTATGGCTACACCTTC.

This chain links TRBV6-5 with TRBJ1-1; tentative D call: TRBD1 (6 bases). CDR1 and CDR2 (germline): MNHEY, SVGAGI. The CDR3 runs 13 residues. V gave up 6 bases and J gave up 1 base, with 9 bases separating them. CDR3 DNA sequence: TGTGCCAGCAGGGTGGACAGGAACACTGAAGCTTTCTTT. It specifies CASRVDRNTEAFF.

CDR3 residues: CASSTGLAGRETQYF. CDR3 in DNA: TGTGCCAGCAGCACGGGACTAGCGGGACGAGAGACCCAGTACTTC. This sequence joins TRBV7-2 and TRBJ2-5; 13 positions agree with TRBD2. Unmatched junction bases numbered 4, after V lost 5 bases and J lost 4 bases. The CDR3 spans 15 residues. From germline, CDR1 is SGHTA and CDR2 FQGNSA.

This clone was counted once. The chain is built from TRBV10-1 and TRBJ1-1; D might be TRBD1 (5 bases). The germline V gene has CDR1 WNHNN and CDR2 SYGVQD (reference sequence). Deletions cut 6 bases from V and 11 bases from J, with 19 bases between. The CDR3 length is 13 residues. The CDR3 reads CASSSGTAQGAFF. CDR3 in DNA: TGCGCCAGCAGCTCCGGGACGGCCCAAGGGGCTTTCTTT.